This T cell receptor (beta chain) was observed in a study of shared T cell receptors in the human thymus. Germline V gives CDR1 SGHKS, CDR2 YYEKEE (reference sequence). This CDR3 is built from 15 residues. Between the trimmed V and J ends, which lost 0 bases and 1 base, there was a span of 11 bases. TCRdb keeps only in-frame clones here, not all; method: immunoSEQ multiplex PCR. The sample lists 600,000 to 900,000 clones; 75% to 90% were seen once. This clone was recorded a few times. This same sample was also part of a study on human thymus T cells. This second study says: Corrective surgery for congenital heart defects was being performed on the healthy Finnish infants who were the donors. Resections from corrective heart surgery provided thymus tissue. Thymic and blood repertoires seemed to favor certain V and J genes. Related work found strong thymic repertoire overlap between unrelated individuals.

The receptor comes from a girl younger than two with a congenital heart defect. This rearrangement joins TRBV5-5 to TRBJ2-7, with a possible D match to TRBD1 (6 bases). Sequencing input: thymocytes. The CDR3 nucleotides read TGTGCCAGCAGCTTGGGAATGGGGGCTTCCTACGAGCAGTACTTC. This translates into CASSLGMGASYEQYF.